This T cell receptor beta chain was obtained from a study of blood T cell repertoires in COVID-19. Study at large: Collection of acute and convalescent COVID-19 samples took place in the United States, Italy and Spain.

Germline CDR1 is LNHNV and CDR2 is YYDKDF (reference sequence). The junction had 6 bases not matched to a gene; V was cut back by 0 bases and J by 5 bases. The length of the CDR3 is 16 residues. The data were produced by immunoSEQ multiplex PCR, yet TCRdb's version contains in-frame clones alone and is incomplete. Here the sample spans 110,000 to 150,000 clones, nearly 85% being singletons. This TCR came from a human donor in a cohort sampled during active COVID-19. The genes are TRBV15 and TRBJ2-2; TRBD1 agrees at 7 bases. Sequenced material: peripheral blood. Here the CDR3 reads CATSRDRAGGTGELFF. The CDR3 DNA follows: TGTGCCACCAGCAGAGATCGGGCAGGGGGTACCGGGGAGCTGTTTTTT.